The 2 T cell receptor beta chains reported below all come from one sample, sequenced in a study of blood T cell repertoires in COVID-19. TCRdb keeps only in-frame clones here, not all; method: immunoSEQ multiplex PCR. This sample carries about 120,000 clones, 70% to 85% of them seen once, and the ten largest clones take about 4.2%. The sequencing input was peripheral blood. The origin of the receptors is a woman between 65 and 79 years old with acute or convalescent COVID-19.

V gene TRBV11-3 combines with J gene TRBJ2-3; D is perhaps TRBD2 (5 bases). V shed 1 base and J shed 0 bases, with 14 bases lying between them. From germline, CDR1 is SGHNT and CDR2 YENEEA. The CDR3 has 17 residues. CDR3 bases: TGTGCCAGCAGCTTAGGTCTCGCGGGCCCTAGCACAGATACGCAGTATTTT. Its translation: CASSLGLAGPSTDTQYF.

V is TRBV27 and J is TRBJ1-1; a possible D gene is TRBD1 (6 bases). CDR3 length equals 14 residues. CDR1 is MNHEY and CDR2 is SMNVEV in the germline V gene (reference sequence). V gave up 0 bases and J gave up 4 bases, with 9 bases separating them. CDR3 region: CASSLSAGVTEAFF. In DNA, the CDR3 is TGTGCCAGCAGTTTATCGGCAGGGGTCACTGAAGCTTTCTTT.